The T cell receptor beta chain described here comes from a study of TIL therapy for anti-PD-1-resistant metastatic lung cancer. Study information: Tumor harvest preceded PD-1/PD-L1 blockade, followed by nivolumab treatment.

Time point meaning: pre-treatment sample, taken before nivolumab and TIL therapy. Between the trimmed V and J ends, which lost 0 bases and 0 bases, there was a span of 4 bases. Per germline, CDR1 SGDLS and CDR2 YYNGEE. This CDR3 has 13 residues. The libraries were made with immunoSEQ v3. The protocol was immunoSEQ multiplex PCR, while the TCRdb copy is restricted to in-frame clones and leaves out a portion. Of tens of thousands of clones in the sample, 69% were seen once. This TCR derives from a person between 25 and 79 years old with non-small cell lung cancer. Sequencing used blood, obtained at baseline. The chain combines TRBV9 with TRBJ2-7; D uncertain. CDR3 nucleotides: TGTGCCAGCAGCGTAGGGTTCTCCTACGAGCAGTACTTC. Amino acids: CASSVGFSYEQYF.